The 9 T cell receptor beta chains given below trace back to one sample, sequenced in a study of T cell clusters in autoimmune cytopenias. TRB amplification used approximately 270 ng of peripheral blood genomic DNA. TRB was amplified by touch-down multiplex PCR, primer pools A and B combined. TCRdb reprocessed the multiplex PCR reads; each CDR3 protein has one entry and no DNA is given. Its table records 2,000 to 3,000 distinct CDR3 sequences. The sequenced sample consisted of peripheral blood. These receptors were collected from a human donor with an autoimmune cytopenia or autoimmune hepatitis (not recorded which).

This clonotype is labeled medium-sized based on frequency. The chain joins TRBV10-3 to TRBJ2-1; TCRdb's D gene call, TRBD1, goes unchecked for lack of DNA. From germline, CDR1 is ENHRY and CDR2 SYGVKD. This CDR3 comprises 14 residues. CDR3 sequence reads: CASSNGPPYNEQFF.

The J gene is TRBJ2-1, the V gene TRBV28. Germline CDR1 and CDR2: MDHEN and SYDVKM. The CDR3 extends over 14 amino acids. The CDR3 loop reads CASSFRHIGNEQFF.

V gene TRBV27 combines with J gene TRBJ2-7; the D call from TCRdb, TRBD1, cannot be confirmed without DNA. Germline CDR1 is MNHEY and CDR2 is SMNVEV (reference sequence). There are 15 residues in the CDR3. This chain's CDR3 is CASSSGQGTTYEQYF.

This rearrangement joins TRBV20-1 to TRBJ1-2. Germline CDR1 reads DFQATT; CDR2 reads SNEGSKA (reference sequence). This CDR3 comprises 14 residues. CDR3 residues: CSASLPTKNYGYTF.

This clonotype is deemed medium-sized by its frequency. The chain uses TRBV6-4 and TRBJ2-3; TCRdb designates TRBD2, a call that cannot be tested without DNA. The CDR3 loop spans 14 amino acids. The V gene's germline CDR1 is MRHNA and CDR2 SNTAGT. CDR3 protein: CASSASGGADTQYF.

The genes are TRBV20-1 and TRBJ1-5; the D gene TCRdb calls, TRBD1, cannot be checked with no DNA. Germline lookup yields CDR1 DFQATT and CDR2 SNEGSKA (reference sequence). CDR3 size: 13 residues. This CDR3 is CSGLQGLNQPQHF.

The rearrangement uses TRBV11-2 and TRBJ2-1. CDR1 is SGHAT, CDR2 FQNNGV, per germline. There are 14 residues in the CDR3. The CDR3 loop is CASSPRSSYNEQFF. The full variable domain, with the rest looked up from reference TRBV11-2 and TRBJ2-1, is EAGVAQSPRYKIIEKRQSVAFWCNPISGHATLYWYQQILGQGPKLLIQFQNNGVVDDSQLPKDRFSAERLKGVDSTLKIQPAKLEDSAVYLCASSPRSSYNEQFFGPGTRLTVL.

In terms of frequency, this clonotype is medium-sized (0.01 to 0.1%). CDR3 in amino acids: CASSLARGSYNEQFF. The chain links TRBV5-1 to TRBJ2-1. The CDR3 is made up of 15 amino acids. Germline values: CDR1 SGHRS, CDR2 YFSETQ.

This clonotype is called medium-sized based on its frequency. CDR3 protein: CASSPSLGGANVLTF. The rearrangement links TRBV28 to TRBJ2-6; lacking DNA, the TRBD2 call made by TCRdb goes unchecked. This CDR3 is built from 15 residues. Germline V gene sequence: CDR1 MDHEN, CDR2 SYDVKM.